The rows below give T cell receptor beta chains drawn from one sample of a study of T-cell reconstitution after alpha-beta-depleted transplantation in children. MiXCR was run by TCRdb on the PCR reads, yielding one entry per CDR3 protein. The table has about 140,000 distinct CDR3 sequences, about 9% seen once; the top ten hold less than 20%. The sequences come from PBMCs, mostly from graft donor cells, collected 180 days after TCRalphabeta/CD19-depleted stem cell transplant. All receptors come from a female patient between 2 and 15 years old who had a stem cell transplant for congenital amegakaryocytic thrombocytopenia, so the T cells may come from the graft donor. CDR3s include the opening cysteine and the closing phenylalanine or tryptophan. D genes are given only for firm matches. The listing skips clone size in some rows; elsewhere it reads once, few, many or a size class.

NA	many	TRBJ1-2	TRBV7-6	TGTGCCAGCAGCTTGAGCGGGTACTATGGCTACACCTTC	CASSLSGYYGYTF
NA	many	TRBJ1-6	TRBV10-3	TGTGCCATCAGTGACTTGGGGTACTCACCCCTCCACTTT	CAISDLGYSPLHF
TRBD2	many	TRBJ2-3	TRBV29-1	TGCAGCGTTGAAGGTAGACTAGCGGGGGACACAGATACGCAGTATTTT	CSVEGRLAGDTDTQYF
TRBD1	few	TRBJ1-2	TRBV7-2	TGTGCCAGCAGCCAACCGGGACAGGGTTATGGCTACACCTTC	CASSQPGQGYGYTF
NA	NA	TRBJ1-3	TRBV9	TGTGCCAGCAGCGCATTACCCGGGACCACTGGAAACACCATATATTTT	CASSALPGTTGNTIYF
NA	few	TRBJ2-3	TRBV7-8	TGTGCCAGCAGCCCGTCCGGGGGATACAGCACAGATACGCAGTATTTT	CASSPSGGYSTDTQYF
TRBD2	many	TRBJ2-3	TRBV30	TGTGCCTGGAGTCCTAGCGGGAGGGTCACAGATACGCAGTATTTT	CAWSPSGRVTDTQYF
TRBD1	many	TRBJ1-5	TRBV20-1	TGCAGTGCTTTTGAACAGGGGGCCAATCAGCCCCAGCATTTT	CSAFEQGANQPQHF
TRBD2	NA	TRBJ2-2	TRBV29-1	TGCAGCGTTGAAGACAGGGCGACTAGCGGCACCGGGGAGCTGTTTTTT	CSVEDRATSGTGELFF
NA	many	TRBJ2-3	TRBV29-1	TGCAGCGTTGAAGTGGGGGACGCAGATACGCAGTATTTT	CSVEVGDADTQYF
TRBD1	many	TRBJ1-5	TRBV7-8	TGTGCCAGCAGCTTAGCGGACAGGTATAGCAATCAGCCCCAGCATTTT	CASSLADRYSNQPQHF
NA	many	TRBJ2-7	TRBV18	TGTGCCAGCTCACCTCCGACAGCCTACGAGCAGTACTTC	CASSPPTAYEQYF
NA	NA	TRBJ2-7	TRBV7-9	TGTGCCAGCAGCATAGGAGGCTCCTACGAGCAGTACTTC	CASSIGGSYEQYF
TRBD1	NA	TRBJ1-5	TRBV7-8	TGTGCCAGCAGCCCAAGACAGGGTGGCTATCAGCCCCAGCATTTT	CASSPRQGGYQPQHF
TRBD2	NA	TRBJ2-1	TRBV30	TGTGCCTGGAGCCGGCGTGGCGGGAGGGGGTATGAGCAGTTCTTC	CAWSRRGGRGYEQFF
NA	many	TRBJ2-5	TRBV7-2	TGTGCCAGCAGCTTCGGGCGGGACATCCGGGAGACCCAGTACTTC	CASSFGRDIRETQYF
NA	many	TRBJ1-5	TRBV18	TGTGCCAGCTCACCACTTTATGGGACCAATTTAAAGAGGAGATTGGATTTT	CASSPLYGTNLKRRLDF
NA	NA	TRBJ2-7	TRBV27	TGTGCCAGCAGTATCCTCTTCGGCGAGCAGTACTTC	CASSILFGEQYF
NA	many	TRBJ2-2	TRBV10-3	TGTGCCATCAGTGAGCCGGGAGAGGCTGCCGGGGAGCTGTTTTTT	CAISEPGEAAGELFF
NA	NA	TRBJ2-2	TRBV30	TGTGCCTGTTGGGCCAGGAACACCGGGGAGCTGTTTTTT	CACWARNTGELFF
TRBD1	NA	TRBJ2-3	TRBV20-1	TGCAGTGCTGGACAGGGAAGAAGAGATACGCAGTATTTT	CSAGQGRRDTQYF
NA	NA	TRBJ1-1	TRBV9	TGTGCCAGCAGCGTAGCACAGGTGAACACTGAAGCTTTCTTT	CASSVAQVNTEAFF
NA	many	TRBJ1-5	TRBV9	TGTGCCAGCAGCCGAGGACAGCATAGCAATCAGCCCCAGCATTTT	CASSRGQHSNQPQHF
TRBD2	many	TRBJ2-7	TRBV20-1	TGCAGTGCGCGGACTAGCGGGAGCTCCTACGAGCAGTACTTC	CSARTSGSSYEQYF
NA	NA	TRBJ2-7	TRBV5-4	TGTGCCAGCAGCTGCTTTGTCTCCTACGAGCAGTACTTC	CASSCFVSYEQYF
NA	NA	TRBJ1-1	TRBV28	TGTGCCAGCAATCTTTTGGGGGGGGGGAGTAACACTGAAGCTTTCTTT	CASNLLGGGSNTEAFF
TRBD2	many	TRBJ2-5	TRBV5-1	TGCGCCAGCAGCCACAGTGGCAGCGGGGGACAAGAGACCCAGTACTTC	CASSHSGSGGQETQYF
TRBD1	many	TRBJ1-5	TRBV20-1	TGCAGTGCTAGAGAGGCACAGGGGGCCGGAAGCAATCAGCCCCAGCATTTT	CSAREAQGAGSNQPQHF
NA	many	TRBJ2-1	TRBV14	TGTGCCAGCAGCCAGATACTATACAATGAGCAGTTCTTC	CASSQILYNEQFF
NA	many	TRBJ2-3	TRBV2	TGTGCCAGCAGTGAGGACTTGGGGGATACGCAGTATTTT	CASSEDLGDTQYF
TRBD1	many	TRBJ1-1	TRBV7-9	TGTGCCAGCAGCTTAGCGTACAGGGGTGACACTGAAGCTTTCTTT	CASSLAYRGDTEAFF
NA	NA	TRBJ2-5	TRBV3-1	TGTGCCAGCACCCAGGTGGCCCCCCGGGGACCAACCGTGGAGACCCAGTACTTC	CASTQVAPRGPTVETQYF
TRBD1	many	TRBJ2-1	TRBV3-1	TGTGCCAGCAGCCCGGACAGGATTCAAGGGGTACAAGGGGAGCAGTTCTTC	CASSPDRIQGVQGEQFF
TRBD2	many	TRBJ2-1	TRBV7-3	TGTGCCAGCAGCCCCCCCGGCGGGAGGAACAATGAGCAGTTCTTC	CASSPPGGRNNEQFF
NA	NA	TRBJ2-6	TRBV20-1	TGCAGTGCTAGGACAGGCATCTCTGGGGCCAACGTCCTGACTTTC	CSARTGISGANVLTF
NA	NA	TRBJ1-6	TRBV7-6	TGTGCCAGCAGCCGCTCGTCGGGACCCTATAATTCACCCCTCCACTTT	CASSRSSGPYNSPLHF
NA	few	TRBJ1-6	TRBV19	TGTGCCAGTAGGACCGACGACTCCTATAATTCACCCCTCCACTTT	CASRTDDSYNSPLHF
NA	many	TRBJ2-3	TRBV5-1	TGCGCCAGCAGCTTTTGGGAGCCAGATACGCAGTATTTT	CASSFWEPDTQYF
NA	many	TRBJ1-4	TRBV5-6	TGTGCCAGCAGCTTGATGGGAGATGCAGGAGTAGATGAAAAACTGTTTTTT	CASSLMGDAGVDEKLFF
NA	many	TRBJ2-1	TRBV20-1	TGCAGTGCTAGAAATTGGGGCCTAGAGGACTGGGATGAGCAGTTCTTC	CSARNWGLEDWDEQFF
TRBD2	NA	TRBJ2-7	TRBV28	TGTGCCAGCAGACGGAGCGGGGGCCTCTGCTACGAGCAGTACTTC	CASRRSGGLCYEQYF
NA	few	TRBJ2-3	TRBV14	TGTGCCAGCAGCCGCGGTGTGATGGATACGCAGTATTTT	CASSRGVMDTQYF
NA	NA	TRBJ2-1	TRBV15	TGTGCCACCAGCAGAGATCTTGTGGTTGGGGGGGCTGGGCAGTTCTTC	CATSRDLVVGGAGQFF
NA	NA	TRBJ2-6	TRBV19	TGTGCCAGTGGACGCTCGCTACCTGGGGCCAACGTCCTGACTTTC	CASGRSLPGANVLTF
NA	many	TRBJ2-7	TRBV6-5	TGTGCCAGCAGTTACTCAGGCCAGAACTCCTACGAGCAGTACTTC	CASSYSGQNSYEQYF
NA	NA	TRBJ2-2	TRBV5-6	TGTGCCAGCAGCCCGGGGGACCCACACTTCACCGCCGGGGAGCTGTTTTTT	CASSPGDPHFTAGELFF
TRBD1	many	TRBJ2-1	TRBV11-2	TGTGCCAGCAGCTACAGGGGTGCCGGTAGTAATGAGCAGTTCTTC	CASSYRGAGSNEQFF
TRBD2	many	TRBJ2-1	TRBV20-1	TGCAGTGCTCCGACTAGCGGGAGGATACGCGGTGAGCAGTTCTTC	CSAPTSGRIRGEQFF
NA	many	TRBJ2-3	TRBV20-1	TGCAGTGCTAGTGGGACACTCACAGATACGCAGTATTTT	CSASGTLTDTQYF
TRBD1	many	TRBJ1-5	TRBV2	TGTGCCAGCAGTAACAGCGGGACAGGGTTGAGTCAGCCCCAGCATTTT	CASSNSGTGLSQPQHF
NA	many	TRBJ2-1	TRBV24-1	TGTGCCACCAGTGATTTCCCCAGGGGGGGTAACAATGAGCAGTTCTTC	CATSDFPRGGNNEQFF
NA	many	TRBJ1-2	TRBV15	TGTGCCACCAGCAGAGATCCAGGGGACCTAATCTATGGCTACACCTTC	CATSRDPGDLIYGYTF
NA	many	TRBJ1-4	TRBV20-1	TGCAGTGCTAGGGGGGGACCTAATGAAAAACTGTTTTTT	CSARGGPNEKLFF
TRBD2	NA	TRBJ2-1	TRBV7-9	TGTGCCATCTCCGGGACTAGCATCCCCAATGAGCAGTTCTTC	CAISGTSIPNEQFF
TRBD1	few	TRBJ2-3	TRBV10-3	TGTGCCATCCGAGGACAGGGGTTAGACACAGATACGCAGTATTTT	CAIRGQGLDTDTQYF
NA	many	TRBJ2-3	TRBV28	TGTGCCAGCAGTTTATTGACAGGCACAGATACGCAGTATTTT	CASSLLTGTDTQYF
NA	medium-sized	TRBJ1-4	TRBV20-1	TGCAGTCCCAGCCCCGGTGGAAAACTGTTTTTT	CSPSPGGKLFF
TRBD1	NA	TRBJ1-3	TRBV10-3	TGTGCCACAACCGGGACAGGGGGCGGAAACACCTTATATTTT	CATTGTGGGNTLYF
NA	many	TRBJ1-5	TRBV12-3/TRBV12-4	TGTGCCAGCAGCCCCGACAATCAGCCCCAGCATTTT	CASSPDNQPQHF
NA	many	TRBJ2-7	TRBV5-1	TGCGCCAGCAGCAGGGACGGATACTACGAGCAGTACTTC	CASSRDGYYEQYF